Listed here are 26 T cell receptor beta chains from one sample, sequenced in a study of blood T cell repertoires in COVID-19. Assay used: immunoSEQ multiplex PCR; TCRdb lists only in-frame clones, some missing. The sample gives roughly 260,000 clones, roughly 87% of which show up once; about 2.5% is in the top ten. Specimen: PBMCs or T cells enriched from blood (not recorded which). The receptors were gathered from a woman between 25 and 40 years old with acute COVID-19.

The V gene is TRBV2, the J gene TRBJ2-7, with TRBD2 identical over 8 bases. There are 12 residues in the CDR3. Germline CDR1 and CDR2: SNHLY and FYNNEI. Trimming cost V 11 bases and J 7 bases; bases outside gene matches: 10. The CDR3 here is CAGGTSGREQYF. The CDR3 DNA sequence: TGTGCCGGCGGGACTAGTGGTAGGGAGCAGTACTTC.

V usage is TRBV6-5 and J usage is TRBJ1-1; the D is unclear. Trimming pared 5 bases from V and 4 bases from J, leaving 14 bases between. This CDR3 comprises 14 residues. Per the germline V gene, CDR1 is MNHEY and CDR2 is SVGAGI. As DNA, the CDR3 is TGTGCCAGCAGTAACGAGATCCGTAGCACTGAAGCTTTCTTT. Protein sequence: CASSNEIRSTEAFF.

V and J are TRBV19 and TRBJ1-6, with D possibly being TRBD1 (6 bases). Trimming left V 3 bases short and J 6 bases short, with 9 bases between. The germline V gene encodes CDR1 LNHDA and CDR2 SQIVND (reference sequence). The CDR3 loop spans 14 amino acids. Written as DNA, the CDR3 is TGTGCCAGTAGTATTGGACAGCTTAATTCACCCCTCCACTTT. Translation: CASSIGQLNSPLHF.

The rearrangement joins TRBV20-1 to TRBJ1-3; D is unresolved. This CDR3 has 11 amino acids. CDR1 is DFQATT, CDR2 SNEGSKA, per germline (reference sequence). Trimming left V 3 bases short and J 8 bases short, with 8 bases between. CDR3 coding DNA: TGCAGTGCTAGGAGTGTTGACACCATATATTTT. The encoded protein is CSARSVDTIYF.

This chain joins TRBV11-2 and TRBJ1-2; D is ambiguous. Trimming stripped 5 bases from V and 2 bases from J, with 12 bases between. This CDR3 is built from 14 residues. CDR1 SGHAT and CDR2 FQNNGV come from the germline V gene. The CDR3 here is CASSPNPGNYGYTF. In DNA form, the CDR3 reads TGTGCCAGCAGCCCAAACCCGGGGAACTATGGCTACACCTTC.

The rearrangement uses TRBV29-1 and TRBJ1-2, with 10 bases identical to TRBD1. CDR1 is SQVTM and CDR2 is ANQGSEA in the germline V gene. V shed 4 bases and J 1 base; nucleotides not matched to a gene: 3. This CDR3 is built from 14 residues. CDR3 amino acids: CSVGGTGVNYGYTF. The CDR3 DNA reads TGCAGCGTTGGGGGGACAGGGGTTAACTATGGCTACACCTTC.

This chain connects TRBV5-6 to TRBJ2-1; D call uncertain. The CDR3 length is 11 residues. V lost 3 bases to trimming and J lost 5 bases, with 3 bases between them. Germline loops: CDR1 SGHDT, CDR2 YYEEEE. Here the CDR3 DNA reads TGTGCCAGCAGCTCGGACAATGAGCAGTTCTTC. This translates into CASSSDNEQFF.

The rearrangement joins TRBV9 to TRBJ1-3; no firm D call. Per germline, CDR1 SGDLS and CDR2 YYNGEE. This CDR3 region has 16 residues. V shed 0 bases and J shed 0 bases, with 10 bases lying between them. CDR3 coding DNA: TGTGCCAGCAGCGTAGATAGTTATAGCTCTGGAAACACCATATATTTT. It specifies CASSVDSYSSGNTIYF.

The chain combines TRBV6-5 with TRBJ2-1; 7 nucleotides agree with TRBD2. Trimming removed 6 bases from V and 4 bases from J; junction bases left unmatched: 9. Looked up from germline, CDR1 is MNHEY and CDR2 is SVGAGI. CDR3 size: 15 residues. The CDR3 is CASSRGAGDYNEQFF. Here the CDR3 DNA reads TGTGCCAGCAGCAGAGGGGCGGGGGATTACAATGAGCAGTTCTTC.

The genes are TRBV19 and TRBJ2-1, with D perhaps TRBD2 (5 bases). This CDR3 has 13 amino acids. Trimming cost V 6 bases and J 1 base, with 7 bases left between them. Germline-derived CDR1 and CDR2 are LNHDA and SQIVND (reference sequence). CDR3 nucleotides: TGTGCCAGTAGGAGGGATTCCTACAATGAGCAGTTCTTC. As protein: CASRRDSYNEQFF.

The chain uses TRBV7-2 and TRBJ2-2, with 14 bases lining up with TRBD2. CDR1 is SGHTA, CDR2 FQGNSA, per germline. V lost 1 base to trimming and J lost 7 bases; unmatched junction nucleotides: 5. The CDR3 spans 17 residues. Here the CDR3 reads CASSLGLAGGPVGELFF. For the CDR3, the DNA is TGTGCCAGCAGCTTAGGACTAGCGGGGGGGCCGGTCGGGGAGCTGTTTTTT.

The CDR3 spells CASSLDVAKDTQYF. The CDR3 DNA is TGTGCCAGCAGCTTAGATGTAGCGAAAGATACGCAGTATTTT. V usage is TRBV11-2 and J usage is TRBJ2-3, with a weak D call TRBD2 (5 bases). This CDR3 comprises 14 residues. V was shortened by 0 bases and J by 5 bases, with 9 bases between the two germline ends. Germline values: CDR1 SGHAT, CDR2 FQNNGV. Full variable domain (missing parts from reference TRBV11-2 and TRBJ2-3): EAGVAQSPRYKIIEKRQSVAFWCNPISGHATLYWYQQILGQGPKLLIQFQNNGVVDDSQLPKDRFSAERLKGVDSTLKIQPAKLEDSAVYLCASSLDVAKDTQYFGPGTRLTVL.

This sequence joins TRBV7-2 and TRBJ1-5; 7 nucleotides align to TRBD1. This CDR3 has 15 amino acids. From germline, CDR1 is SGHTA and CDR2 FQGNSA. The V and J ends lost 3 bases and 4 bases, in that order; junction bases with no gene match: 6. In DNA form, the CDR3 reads TGTGCCAGCAGCTTGGGGGGACAGTTAAATCAGCCCCAGCATTTT. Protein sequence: CASSLGGQLNQPQHF.

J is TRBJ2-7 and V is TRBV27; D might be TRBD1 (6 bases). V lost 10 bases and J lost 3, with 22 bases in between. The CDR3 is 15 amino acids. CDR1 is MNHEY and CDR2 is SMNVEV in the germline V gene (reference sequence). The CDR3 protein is CATLWTAPIDYEQYF. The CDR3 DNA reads TGTGCCACCCTCTGGACAGCACCTATTGACTACGAGCAGTACTTC.

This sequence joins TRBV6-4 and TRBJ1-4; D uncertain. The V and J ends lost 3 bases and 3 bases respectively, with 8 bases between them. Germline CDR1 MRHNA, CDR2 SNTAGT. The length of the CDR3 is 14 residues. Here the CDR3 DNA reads TGTGCCAGCAGTGAAGGCGGCCCTAATGAAAAACTGTTTTTT. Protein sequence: CASSEGGPNEKLFF.

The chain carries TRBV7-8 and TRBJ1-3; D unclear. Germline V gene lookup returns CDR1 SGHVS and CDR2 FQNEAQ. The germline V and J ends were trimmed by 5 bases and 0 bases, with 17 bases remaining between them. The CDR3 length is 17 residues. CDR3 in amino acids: CASSIILTPNSGNTIYF. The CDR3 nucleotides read TGTGCCAGCAGCATTATACTGACTCCTAACTCTGGAAACACCATATATTTT.

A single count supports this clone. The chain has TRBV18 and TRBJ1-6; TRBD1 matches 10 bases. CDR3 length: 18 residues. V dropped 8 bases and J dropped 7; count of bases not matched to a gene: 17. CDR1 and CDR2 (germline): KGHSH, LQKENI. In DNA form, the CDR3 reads TGTGCCAGCCACCGGGACAGGGGAACTCTTAGGGGGAATTCACCCCTCCACTTT. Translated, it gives CASHRDRGTLRGNSPLHF.

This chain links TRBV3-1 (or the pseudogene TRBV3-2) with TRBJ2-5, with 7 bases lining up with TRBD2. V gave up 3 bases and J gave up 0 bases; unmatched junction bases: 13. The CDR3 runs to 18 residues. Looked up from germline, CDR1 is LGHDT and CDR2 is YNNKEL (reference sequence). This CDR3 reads CASSQERLSGVNQETQYF. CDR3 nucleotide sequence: TGTGCCAGCAGCCAGGAACGCCTCAGCGGGGTTAACCAAGAGACCCAGTACTTC.

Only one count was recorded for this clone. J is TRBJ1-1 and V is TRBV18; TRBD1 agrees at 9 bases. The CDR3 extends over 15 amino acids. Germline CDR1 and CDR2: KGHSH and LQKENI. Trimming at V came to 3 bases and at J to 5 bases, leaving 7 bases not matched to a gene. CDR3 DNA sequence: TGTGCCAGCTCACCCCGGACAGGGGAGCAAACTGAAGCTTTCTTT. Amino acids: CASSPRTGEQTEAFF.

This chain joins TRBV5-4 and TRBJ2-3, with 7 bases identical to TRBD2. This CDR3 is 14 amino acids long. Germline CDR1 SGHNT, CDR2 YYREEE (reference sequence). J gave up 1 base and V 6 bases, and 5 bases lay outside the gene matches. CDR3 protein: CASTFSGGTDTQYF. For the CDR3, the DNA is TGTGCCAGCACCTTCAGCGGGGGCACAGATACGCAGTATTTT.

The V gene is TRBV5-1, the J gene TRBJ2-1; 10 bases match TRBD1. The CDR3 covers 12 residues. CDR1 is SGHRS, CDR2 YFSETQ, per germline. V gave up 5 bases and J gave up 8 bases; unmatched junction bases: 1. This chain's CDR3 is CASSGQGDEQFF. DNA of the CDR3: TGCGCCAGCAGTGGACAGGGGGATGAGCAGTTCTTC.

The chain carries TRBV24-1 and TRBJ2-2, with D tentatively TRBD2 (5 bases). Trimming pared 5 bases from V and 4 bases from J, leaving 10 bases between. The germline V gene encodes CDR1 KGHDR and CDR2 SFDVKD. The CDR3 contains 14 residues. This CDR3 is CATSATAGTGELFF. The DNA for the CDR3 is TGTGCCACCAGTGCTACGGCGGGCACCGGGGAGCTGTTTTTT.

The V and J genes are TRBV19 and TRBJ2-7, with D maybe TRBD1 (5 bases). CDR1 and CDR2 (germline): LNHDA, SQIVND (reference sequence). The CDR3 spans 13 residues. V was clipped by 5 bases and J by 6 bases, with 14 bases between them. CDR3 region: CASSSARDTEQYF. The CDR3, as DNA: TGTGCCAGTAGTTCGGCCAGGGATACCGAGCAGTACTTC.

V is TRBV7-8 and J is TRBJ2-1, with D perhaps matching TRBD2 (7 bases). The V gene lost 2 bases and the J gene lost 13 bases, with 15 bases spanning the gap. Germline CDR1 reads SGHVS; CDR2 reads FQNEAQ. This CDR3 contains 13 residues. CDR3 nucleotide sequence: TGTGCCAGCAGCTTAAGGGGGAGGGTCGGACAGTTCTTC. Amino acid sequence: CASSLRGRVGQFF.

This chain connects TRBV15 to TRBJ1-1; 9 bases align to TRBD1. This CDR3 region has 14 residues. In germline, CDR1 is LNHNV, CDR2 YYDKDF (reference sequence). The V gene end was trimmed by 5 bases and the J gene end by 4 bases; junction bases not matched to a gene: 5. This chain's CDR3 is CATSGRGQGTEAFF. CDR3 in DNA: TGTGCCACCAGCGGCCGGGGACAGGGCACTGAAGCTTTCTTT.

CDR3 nucleotide sequence: TGTGCCAGCAGCTTATGGGGCTACTATGGCTACACCTTC. It encodes CASSLWGYYGYTF. The rearrangement joins TRBV7-2 to TRBJ1-2, with D perhaps TRBD1 (5 bases). Germline V gene data show CDR1 as SGHTA and CDR2 as FQGNSA. The V gene lost 2 bases and the J gene lost 3 bases, with 7 bases spanning the gap. CDR3 length equals 13 residues.